A selection of T cell receptor beta chains follows, all from one sample in a study of T cell clonotyping in hematopoietic cell transplantation. The assay was immunoSEQ multiplex PCR, and TCRdb's table has in-frame clones only and misses some. The data show about 9,600 clones, with roughly 84% seen just once and around 33% held by the top ten. The starting material was peripheral blood mononuclear cells, obtained before stem cell transplant. These receptors originate from a man aged 55 to 70 with acute myeloid leukemia. Some clones in this sample may be carry-over from other donors' samples. The CDR3 runs from the conserved cysteine through the conserved F or W. Rows may omit the clone size; those that give it use once, few, many or a size class.

>TRBV7-6|few|TRBJ2-7
CASSRTEYYEQYF
>TRBV9|.|TRBJ1-1
CASSGGMGRVTEAFF
>TRBV28|.|TRBJ1-5
CASSFPGRSNQPQHF
>TRBV6-5|.|TRBJ2-7
CASSRESSYEQYF
>TRBV7-6|.|TRBJ1-4
CASSLAPGTNEKLFF
>TRBV6-5|.|TRBJ1-6
CASRWGVYNSPLHF
>TRBV30|.|TRBJ2-7
CAWSDRYEQYF
>TRBV7-2|.|TRBJ2-3
CASSLTSGPTDTQYF
>TRBV18|.|TRBJ1-1
CASSPQVDRNTEAFF
>TRBV4-1|.|TRBJ2-1
CASSGRGRAGTARENNEQFF
>TRBV30|.|TRBJ2-5
CAFQSGLAGGDEETQYF
>TRBV4-2|.|TRBJ1-2
CASSQDEVSGYGYTF
>TRBV13|.|TRBJ2-7
CASSLGDLERTSYEQYF
>TRBV5-4|.|TRBJ2-3
CASSLSGPDTQYF
>TRBV2|.|TRBJ2-1
CASSEGREVNEQFF
>TRBV9|.|TRBJ2-1
CASSVDGLGPYNEQFF
>TRBV2|.|TRBJ2-5
CASGPGTGAETQYF
>TRBV5-1|.|TRBJ1-2
CASSPGQRVGYTF
>TRBV11-2|.|TRBJ2-7
CASSPSYEQYF
>TRBV28|.|TRBJ1-2
CASSLFSGGVYGYTF
>TRBV2|.|TRBJ2-5
CASSNYGLRETQYF
>TRBV4-1|.|TRBJ2-7
CASSQSTGISYEQYF